Shown below are 17 T cell receptor beta chains from a single sample sequenced in a study of PD-1 blockade in mismatch repair-deficient tumors (dated by TCRdb to the late 2010s). No cognate antigen is known for these TCRs. Library creation used the immunoSEQ multiplex PCR assay. TCRdb re-hosts the immuneACCESS table, in-frame sequences only. Its copies lack some clones; in the studies checked, an unresolved V gene accounts for under half of them, and the cause for the rest is not known. The sample table contains around 9,200 clones; only one count was recorded for 87% of them. The top ten hold approximately 14% of the sample. Explained via the paper, the time point label denotes: approximately 9-day in vitro stimulation with candidate mutation-associated neoantigen peptide 1. The specimen was cells cultured in vitro, collected from a patient treated with pembrolizumab. These receptors all stem from an adult with mismatch repair-deficient cancer.

This clone has a single count. The V and J genes are TRBV5-6 and TRBJ1-2; weak D call: TRBD1 (5 bases). The CDR3 sequence is 18 residues long. V lost 0 bases and J lost 4, with 22 bases in between. Germline V lookup: CDR1 SGHDT, CDR2 YYEEEE. The CDR3 nucleotides are TGTGCCAGCAGCTTGGCCGATGGGGGGGTCCCCGGGTCCTATGGCTACACCTTC. This sequence encodes CASSLADGGVPGSYGYTF.

As concerns this clone: One junction end disagrees with the germline gene, perhaps due to a read error. V and J are TRBV27 and TRBJ2-3, with 8 bases that match TRBD2. Looked up from germline, CDR1 is MNHEY and CDR2 is SMNVEV (reference sequence). The CDR3 has 17 amino acids. For the CDR3, the DNA is TGTACCAGCAGTCCACCTCAGCGGGAGCCCTTCACAGATACGCAGTATTTT. It is translated as CTSSPPQREPFTDTQYF.

V is TRBV7-8 and J is TRBJ2-1; 7 positions match TRBD1. The CDR3 is made up of 18 amino acids. The J segment lost 0 bases and the V segment lost 5 bases, leaving 13 bases of the junction unmatched. Germline-derived CDR1 and CDR2 are SGHVS and FQNEAQ. CDR3 sequence (DNA): TGTGCCAGCAGCCCCCCAGCTGGCAACAGGGGCTCCTACAATGAGCAGTTCTTC. Translation gives CASSPPAGNRGSYNEQFF.

This clone has only a few counts. This chain uses TRBV10-1 with TRBJ2-7, with D unresolved. Trimming removed 9 bases at V and 5 bases at J, with 5 bases between. Germline lookup yields CDR1 WNHNN and CDR2 SYGVQD (reference sequence). The CDR3 has 9 residues. The DNA for the CDR3 is TGCGCCAGTCTGCACGAGCAGTACTTC. It specifies CASLHEQYF.

This clone occurred once. The chain employs TRBV11-3 and TRBJ2-7; unclear D gene. The V end lost 1 base, the J end lost 2 bases, and 12 bases lay between the germline ends. Looked up from germline, CDR1 is SGHNT and CDR2 is YENEEA. This CDR3 spans 15 amino acids. CDR3 protein: CASSLGFSSAYEQYF. In nucleotides, the CDR3 is TGTGCCAGCAGCTTAGGGTTCAGCAGTGCCTACGAGCAGTACTTC.

The J gene is TRBJ2-7, the V gene TRBV19, with a tentative D call TRBD2 (6 bases). The ends were cut back, 9 bases at V and 2 bases at J, with 20 bases in the middle. This CDR3 region has 15 residues. Germline V CDR1 and CDR2: LNHDA, SQIVND (reference sequence). This CDR3 reads CASRGRGERAYEQYF. The CDR3 nucleotides are TGTGCCAGCCGAGGCCGCGGGGAAAGGGCCTACGAGCAGTACTTC.

The chain has TRBV5-5 and TRBJ1-2; D ambiguous. The length of the CDR3 is 14 residues. The germline V and J ends were trimmed by 2 bases and 3 bases, with 11 bases remaining between them. Per germline, CDR1 SGHKS and CDR2 YYEKEE (reference sequence). CDR3 coding DNA: TGTGCCAGCAGCTTCTCTCACAGCTACTATGGCTACACCTTC. It codes for CASSFSHSYYGYTF.

The rearrangement joins TRBV28 to TRBJ2-6; D is perhaps TRBD1 or TRBD2 (5 bases each). From germline, CDR1 is MDHEN and CDR2 SYDVKM. The ends were cut back, 8 bases at V and 1 base at J, with 21 bases in the middle. The CDR3 is 18 residues long. CDR3 bases: TGTGCCAGCCGAACGGGGCAGGGTCGGATTTCTGGGGCCAACGTCCTGACTTTC. As protein: CASRTGQGRISGANVLTF.

The genes are TRBV5-8 and TRBJ1-4, with 9 positions matching TRBD1. Germline V gives CDR1 SGHTS, CDR2 YDEGEE. Trimming removed 4 bases from V and 2 bases from J; junction bases left unmatched: 3. The CDR3 is 15 amino acids. CDR3 sequence (DNA): TGTGCCAGCAGCATCGGACAGGGGACTAATGAAAAACTGTTTTTT. It encodes CASSIGQGTNEKLFF. The variable domain in full, with the rest retrieved from reference TRBV5-8 and TRBJ1-4, is EAGVTQSPTHLIKTRGQQATLRCSPISGHTSVYWYQQALGLGLQFLLWYDEGEERNRGNFPPRFSGRQFPNYSSELNVNALELEDSALYLCASSIGQGTNEKLFFGSGTQLSVL.

The genes are TRBV2 and TRBJ2-1, with TRBD2 identical over 10 bases. The CDR3 length is 14 residues. The germline gives CDR1 SNHLY, CDR2 FYNNEI. The J segment lost 2 bases and the V segment lost 8 bases, leaving 3 bases of the junction unmatched. As DNA, the CDR3 is TGTGCCAGCCAAACTAGCGGGACCTACAATGAGCAGTTCTTC. Amino acids: CASQTSGTYNEQFF.

The gene calls are TRBV30 and TRBJ1-6, with TRBD1 matching 8 bases. J was trimmed by 10 bases and V by 5 bases; bases with no gene match: 10. The CDR3 has 14 amino acids. Germline V lookup: CDR1 GTSNPN, CDR2 SVGIG (reference sequence). CDR3 coding DNA: TGTGCCTGGGCCTTCGGACAGGGTCTCTCACCCCTCCACTTT. This translates into CAWAFGQGLSPLHF.

The genes are TRBV7-8 and TRBJ2-7; 13 bases are shared with TRBD2. This CDR3 is 17 amino acids long. V lost 5 bases, J lost 2 bases, and 9 bases stayed unmatched. Germline V lookup: CDR1 SGHVS, CDR2 FQNEAQ. This CDR3 is CASSRTIGTSGTYEQYF. The CDR3 nucleotides read TGTGCCAGCAGCCGAACCATTGGGACTAGCGGGACCTACGAGCAGTACTTC.

The V and J genes are TRBV7-9 and TRBJ1-1, with a possible D match to TRBD1 (5 bases). This CDR3 has 14 amino acids. CDR1 is SEHNR, CDR2 FQNEAQ, per germline (reference sequence). The V and J ends lost 5 bases and 2 bases respectively, with 12 bases between them. The chain's CDR3 is CASSPRTGNTEAFF. Here the CDR3 DNA reads TGTGCCAGCAGCCCAAGAACAGGAAACACTGAAGCTTTCTTT. The entire variable domain, with the rest obtained from reference TRBV7-9 and TRBJ1-1, is as follows: DTGVSQNPRHKITKRGQNVTFRCDPISEHNRLYWYRQTLGQGPEFLTYFQNEAQLEKSRLLSDRFSAERPKGSFSTLEIQRTEQGDSAMYLCASSPRTGNTEAFFGQGTRLTVV.

The V gene is TRBV6-1, the J gene TRBJ2-4; 7 nucleotides match TRBD1. Unmatched junction bases numbered 5, after V lost 4 bases and J lost 2 bases. The CDR3 consists of 15 residues. CDR1 is MNHNS, CDR2 SASEGT, per germline. The CDR3 reads CASSVTGVTKNIQYF. The CDR3 DNA follows: TGTGCCAGCAGTGTCACAGGGGTAACCAAAAACATTCAGTACTTC.

The count of this clone is one. V is TRBV9 and J is TRBJ2-7; perhaps TRBD2 as D (6 bases). The V gene lost 0 bases and the J gene lost 0 bases, with 10 bases spanning the gap. The CDR3 runs 15 residues. CDR1 is SGDLS and CDR2 is YYNGEE in the germline V gene. The CDR3 region has the DNA TGTGCCAGCAGCGTAGGCGGGGAGAGCTCCTACGAGCAGTACTTC. Translating it yields CASSVGGESSYEQYF.

The chain links TRBV27 to TRBJ1-5; TRBD1 agrees at 8 bases. The V gene end was trimmed by 5 bases and the J gene end by 0 bases; junction bases not matched to a gene: 9. CDR1 is MNHEY and CDR2 is SMNVEV in the germline V gene (reference sequence). The CDR3 runs to 17 residues. CDR3 DNA: TGTGCCAGCAGTCCTGGGACAGGAGTGTATAGCAATCAGCCCCAGCATTTT. This sequence encodes CASSPGTGVYSNQPQHF.

The chain combines TRBV10-1 with TRBJ2-3; 11 nucleotides align to TRBD2. After removal of 6 bases from V and 7 bases from J, the junction contained 6 bases not matched to a gene. The CDR3 consists of 14 residues. Germline V gene data show CDR1 as WNHNN and CDR2 as SYGVQD (reference sequence). CDR3 amino acids: CASSETSGRNTQYF. The CDR3, as DNA: TGCGCCAGCAGCGAAACTAGCGGGAGAAATACGCAGTATTTT.